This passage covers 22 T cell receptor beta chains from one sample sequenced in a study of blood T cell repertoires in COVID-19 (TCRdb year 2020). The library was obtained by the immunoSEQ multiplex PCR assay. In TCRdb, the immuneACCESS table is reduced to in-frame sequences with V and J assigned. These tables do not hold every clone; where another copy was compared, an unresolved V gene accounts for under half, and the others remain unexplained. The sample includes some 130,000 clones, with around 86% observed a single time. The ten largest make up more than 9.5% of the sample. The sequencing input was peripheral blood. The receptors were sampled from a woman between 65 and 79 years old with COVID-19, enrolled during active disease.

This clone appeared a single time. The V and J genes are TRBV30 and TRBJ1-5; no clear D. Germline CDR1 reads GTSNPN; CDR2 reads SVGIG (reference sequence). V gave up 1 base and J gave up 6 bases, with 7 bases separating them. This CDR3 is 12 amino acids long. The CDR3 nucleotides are TGTGCCTGGAGTGAATCAGGTCAGCCCCAGCATTTT. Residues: CAWSESGQPQHF.

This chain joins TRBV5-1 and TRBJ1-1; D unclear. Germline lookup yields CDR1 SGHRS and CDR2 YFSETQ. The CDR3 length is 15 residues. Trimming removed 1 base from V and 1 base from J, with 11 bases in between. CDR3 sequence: CASSLFRVPNTEAFF. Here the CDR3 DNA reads TGCGCCAGCAGCTTGTTCCGGGTACCGAACACTGAAGCTTTCTTT.

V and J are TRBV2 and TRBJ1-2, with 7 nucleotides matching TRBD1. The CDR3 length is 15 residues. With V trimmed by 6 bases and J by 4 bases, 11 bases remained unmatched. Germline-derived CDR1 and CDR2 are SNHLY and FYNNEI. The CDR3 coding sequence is TGTGCCAGCAGACCCTCTGCGGGACAGTTCTATGGCTACACCTTC. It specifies CASRPSAGQFYGYTF. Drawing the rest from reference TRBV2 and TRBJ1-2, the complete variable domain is EPEVTQTPSHQVTQMGQEVILRCVPISNHLYFYWYRQILGQKVEFLVSFYNNEISEKSEIFDDQFSVERPDGSNFTLKIRSTKLEDSAMYFCASRPSAGQFYGYTFGSGTRLTVV.

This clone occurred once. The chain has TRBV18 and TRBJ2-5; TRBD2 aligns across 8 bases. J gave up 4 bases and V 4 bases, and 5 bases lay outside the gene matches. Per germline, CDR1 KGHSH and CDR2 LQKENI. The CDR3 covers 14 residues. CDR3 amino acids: CASSRSGVGETQYF. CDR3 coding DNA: TGTGCCAGCTCACGTAGCGGGGTTGGAGAGACCCAGTACTTC.

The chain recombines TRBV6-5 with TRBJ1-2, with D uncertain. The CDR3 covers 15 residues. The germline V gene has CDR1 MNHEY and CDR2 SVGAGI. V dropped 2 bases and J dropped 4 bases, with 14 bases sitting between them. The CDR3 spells CASSYRPWGGYGYTF. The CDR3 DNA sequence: TGTGCCAGCAGTTACCGCCCATGGGGAGGCTATGGCTACACCTTC.

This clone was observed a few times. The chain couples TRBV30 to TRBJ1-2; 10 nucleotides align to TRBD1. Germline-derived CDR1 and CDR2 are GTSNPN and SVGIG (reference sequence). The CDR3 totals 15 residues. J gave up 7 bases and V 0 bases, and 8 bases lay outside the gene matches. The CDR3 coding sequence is TGTGCCTGGAGTGTACTCCGGGGACAGGGGTTTGGCTACACCTTC. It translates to CAWSVLRGQGFGYTF. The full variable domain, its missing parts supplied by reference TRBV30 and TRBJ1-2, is SQTIHQWPATLVQPVGSPLSLECTVEGTSNPNLYWYRQAAGRGLQLLFYSVGIGQISSEVPQNLSASRPQDRQFILSSKKLLLSDSGFYLCAWSVLRGQGFGYTFGSGTRLTVV.

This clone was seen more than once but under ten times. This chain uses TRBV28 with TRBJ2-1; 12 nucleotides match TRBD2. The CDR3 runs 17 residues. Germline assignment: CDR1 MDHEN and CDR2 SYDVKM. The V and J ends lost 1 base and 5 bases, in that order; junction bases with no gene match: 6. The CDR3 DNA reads TGTGCCAGCAGTTTATTGTCTAGCGGGGGGGAAAACAATGAGCAGTTCTTC. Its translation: CASSLLSSGGENNEQFF.

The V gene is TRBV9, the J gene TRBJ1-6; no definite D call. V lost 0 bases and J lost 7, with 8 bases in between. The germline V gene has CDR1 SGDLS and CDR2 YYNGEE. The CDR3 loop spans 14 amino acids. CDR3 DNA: TGTGCCAGCAGCGTAGGGTGGCAAAATTCACCCCTCCACTTT. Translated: CASSVGWQNSPLHF.

Here the CDR3 DNA reads TGTGCCAGCAGCGTAGATCGAGCGGGGTCCCGTTTCGATGAGCAGTTCTTC. This translates into CASSVDRAGSRFDEQFF. The genes are TRBV9 and TRBJ2-1; 7 bases map to TRBD2. V was clipped by 0 bases and J by 8 bases; unmatched bases: 14. CDR1 and CDR2 from the germline V gene are SGDLS and YYNGEE. The CDR3 is made up of 17 amino acids.

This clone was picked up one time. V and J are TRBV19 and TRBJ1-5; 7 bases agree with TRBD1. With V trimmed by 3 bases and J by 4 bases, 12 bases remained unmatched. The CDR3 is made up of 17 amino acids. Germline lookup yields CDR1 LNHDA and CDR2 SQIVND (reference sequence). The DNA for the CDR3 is TGTGCCAGTAGTATGTCCTTTCTCGGGACAGCAAATCAGCCCCAGCATTTT. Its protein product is CASSMSFLGTANQPQHF.

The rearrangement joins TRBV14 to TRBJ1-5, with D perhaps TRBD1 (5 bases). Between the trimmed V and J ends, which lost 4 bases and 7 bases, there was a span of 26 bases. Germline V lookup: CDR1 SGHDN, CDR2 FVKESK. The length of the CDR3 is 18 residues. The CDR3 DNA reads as TGTGCCAGCAGCCGCCTAAAGCGAGACAGCGTGTCATGCCAGCCCCAGCATTTT. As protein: CASSRLKRDSVSCQPQHF.

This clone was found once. CDR3: CASREFDRPSEAFF. The DNA of the CDR3 is TGTGCCAGCAGAGAATTCGACAGGCCCAGCGAAGCTTTCTTT. The gene calls are TRBV7-3 and TRBJ1-1; perhaps TRBD1 as D (6 bases). Trimming shortened V by 6 bases and J by 8 bases, and 19 bases separated the two germline ends. This CDR3 region has 14 residues. CDR1 is SGHTA, CDR2 FQGTGA, per germline.

Here the CDR3 reads CASSSPRGGGYEQYF. The CDR3 DNA reads as TGTGCCAGCAGTTCCCCACGGGGCGGGGGGTACGAGCAGTACTTC. The chain has TRBV28 and TRBJ2-7, with 8 positions matching TRBD2. In germline, CDR1 is MDHEN, CDR2 SYDVKM. The CDR3 length is 15 residues. Trimming cost V 4 bases and J 4 bases; bases outside gene matches: 9.

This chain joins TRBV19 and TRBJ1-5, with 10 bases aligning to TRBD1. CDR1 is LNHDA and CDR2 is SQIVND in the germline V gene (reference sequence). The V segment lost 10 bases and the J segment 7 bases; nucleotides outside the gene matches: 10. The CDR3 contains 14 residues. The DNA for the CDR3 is TGTGCCACCGGGGACAGGGGAGGAGGGCAGCCCCAGCATTTT. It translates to CATGDRGGGQPQHF.

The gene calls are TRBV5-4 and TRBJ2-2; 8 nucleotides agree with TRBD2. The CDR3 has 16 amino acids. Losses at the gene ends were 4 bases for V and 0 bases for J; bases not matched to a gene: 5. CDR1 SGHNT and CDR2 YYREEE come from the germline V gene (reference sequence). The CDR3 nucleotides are TGTGCCAGCAGCCCCTCGGGGGGGCCGAACACCGGGGAGCTGTTTTTT. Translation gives CASSPSGGPNTGELFF.

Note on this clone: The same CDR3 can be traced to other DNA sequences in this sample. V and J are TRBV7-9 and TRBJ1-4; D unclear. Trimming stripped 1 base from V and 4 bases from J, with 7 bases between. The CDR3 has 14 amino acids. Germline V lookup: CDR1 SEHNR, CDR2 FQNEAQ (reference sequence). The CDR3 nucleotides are TGTGCCAGCAGCTTAGGGCAGATTAATGAAAAACTGTTTTTT. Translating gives CASSLGQINEKLFF.

The chain's CDR3 is CASSRGGAEQYF. The DNA for the CDR3 is TGTGCCAGCAGCCGTGGAGGGGCCGAGCAGTACTTC. The rearrangement joins TRBV3-1 (or the pseudogene TRBV3-2) to TRBJ2-7, with D perhaps TRBD2 (6 bases). CDR1 is LGHDT, CDR2 YNNKEL, per germline (reference sequence). The CDR3 is 12 residues long. V was cut by 4 bases and J by 6 bases, with 10 bases left in between.

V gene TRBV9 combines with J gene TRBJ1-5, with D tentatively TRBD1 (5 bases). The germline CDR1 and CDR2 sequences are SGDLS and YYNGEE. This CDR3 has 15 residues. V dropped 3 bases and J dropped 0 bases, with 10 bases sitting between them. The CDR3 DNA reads TGTGCCAGCAGCGGAACAGGATATAGCAATCAGCCCCAGCATTTT. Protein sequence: CASSGTGYSNQPQHF.

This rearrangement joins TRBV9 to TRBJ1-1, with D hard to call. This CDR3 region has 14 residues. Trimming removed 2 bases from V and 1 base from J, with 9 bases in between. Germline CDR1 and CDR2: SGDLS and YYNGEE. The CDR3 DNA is TGTGCCAGCAGCGTGAGGCCCTCGAACACTGAAGCTTTCTTT. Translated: CASSVRPSNTEAFF.

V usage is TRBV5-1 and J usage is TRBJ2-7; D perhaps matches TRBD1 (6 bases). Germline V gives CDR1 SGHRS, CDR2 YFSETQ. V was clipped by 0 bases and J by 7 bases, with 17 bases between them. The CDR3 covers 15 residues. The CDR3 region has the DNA TGCGCCAGCAGCTTGGCTCCGGGACAACCGGGAGAGCAGTACTTC. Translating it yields CASSLAPGQPGEQYF.

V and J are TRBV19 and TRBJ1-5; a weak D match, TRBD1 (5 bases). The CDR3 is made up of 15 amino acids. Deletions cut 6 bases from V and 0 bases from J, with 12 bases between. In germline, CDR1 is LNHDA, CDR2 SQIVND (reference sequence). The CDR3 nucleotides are TGTGCCAGTAGCTCCGGGGGATATAGCAATCAGCCCCAGCATTTT. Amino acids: CASSSGGYSNQPQHF. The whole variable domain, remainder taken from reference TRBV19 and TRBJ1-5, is DGGITQSPKYLFRKEGQNVTLSCEQNLNHDAMYWYRQDPGQGLRLIYYSQIVNDFQKGDIAEGYSVSREKKESFPLTVTSAQKNPTAFYLCASSSGGYSNQPQHFGDGTRLSIL.

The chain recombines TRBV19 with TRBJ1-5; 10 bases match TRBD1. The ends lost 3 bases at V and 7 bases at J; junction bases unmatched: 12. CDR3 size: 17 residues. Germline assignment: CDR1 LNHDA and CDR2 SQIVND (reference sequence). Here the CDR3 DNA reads TGTGCCAGTAGTATGGGGGGGCCCGACAGGGGGCAACAGCCCCAGCATTTT. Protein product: CASSMGGPDRGQQPQHF.